What follows are 11 T cell receptor beta chains derived from one specimen sequenced in a study of beta chain features in type 1 diabetes. Study-wide results and limits: In every one of the four CD4+ subsets, TCRB CDR3s were moderately but significantly shorter in Type 1 diabetes patients.

Antigen specificity for these receptors is unknown. Sequencing targeted expressed TCRB transcripts, as all isolated RNA had been reverse transcribed. Generated by immunoSEQ multiplex PCR, the TCRdb table keeps only in-frame clones and is missing some. This table has around 170,000 clones, 9% appearing once. The sequenced sample was central memory CD4+ T cells from blood. The source of these receptors is a young woman with type 1 diabetes.

V usage is TRBV27 and J usage is TRBJ2-7; TRBD2 is a possible D gene (6 bases). The CDR3 length is 14 residues. Germline V gene sequence: CDR1 MNHEY, CDR2 SMNVEV (reference sequence). Trimming stripped 5 bases from V and 2 bases from J, with 13 bases between. The CDR3 sequence: CASSTNLATYEQYF. DNA for the CDR3: TGTGCCAGCAGTACAAATCTAGCGACCTACGAGCAGTACTTC.

This clone has only a few counts. The chain combines TRBV11-3 with TRBJ1-1; maybe TRBD1 (6 bases). The CDR3 sequence is 14 residues long. The V end was cut by 6 bases, the J end by 3 bases, with 14 bases between. Germline V lookup: CDR1 SGHNT, CDR2 YENEEA. Here the CDR3 DNA reads TGTGCCAGCAGTGTTACAGGGAGGGACACTGAAGCTTTCTTT. This codes for CASSVTGRDTEAFF.

The gene calls are TRBV2 and TRBJ2-7; D might be TRBD2 (7 bases). Germline V gives CDR1 SNHLY, CDR2 FYNNEI. The CDR3 consists of 15 residues. Trimming cost V 6 bases and J 3 bases, with 18 bases left between them. The CDR3 DNA reads as TGTGCCAGCAGCCTAGGGGAGGGGGAGAGCTACGAGCAGTACTTC. Translating gives CASSLGEGESYEQYF.

This clone was seen at least ten times. CDR3 coding DNA: TGTGCCAGCAGCCAAGATCTTAACGGACTAGGAGAGACCCAGTACTTC. The encoded protein is CASSQDLNGLGETQYF. The chain has TRBV14 and TRBJ2-5, with 7 nucleotides matching TRBD2. V lost 0 bases and J lost 4; bases outside the gene matches: 8. The CDR3 length is 16 residues. Germline CDR1 is SGHDN and CDR2 is FVKESK.

To note about this clone: Within the sample, other DNA sequences also encode this same CDR3. The chain joins TRBV28 to TRBJ2-2; tentative D call: TRBD1 (5 bases). The germline V and J ends were trimmed by 2 bases and 6 bases, with 13 bases remaining between them. This CDR3 region has 15 residues. Germline V gene data show CDR1 as MDHEN and CDR2 as SYDVKM. Here the CDR3 reads CASSLGTGGPGELFF. For the CDR3, the DNA is TGTGCCAGCAGTTTAGGAACAGGTGGACCCGGGGAGCTGTTTTTT.

This chain connects TRBV30 to TRBJ2-1, with D possibly being TRBD2 (6 bases). CDR1 is GTSNPN and CDR2 is SVGIG in the germline V gene (reference sequence). This CDR3 comprises 15 residues. V lost 4 bases and J lost 2, with 15 bases in between. The DNA of the CDR3 is TGTGCCTGGAAATCCGCGGGATTCGCCTACAATGAGCAGTTCTTC. This sequence encodes CAWKSAGFAYNEQFF.

This clone was detected only a few times. The chain uses TRBV30 and TRBJ1-1; 8 positions agree with TRBD1. CDR3 size: 14 residues. The germline V gene has CDR1 GTSNPN and CDR2 SVGIG (reference sequence). J was trimmed by 6 bases and V by 1 base; bases with no gene match: 7. The CDR3 DNA sequence: TGTGCCTGGAGTGCCACAGGGGGTGAGGCTGAAGCTTTCTTT. Encoded protein: CAWSATGGEAEAFF.

This clone was detected only a few times. The V and J genes are TRBV20-1 and TRBJ1-5; D remains ambiguous. This CDR3 has 11 amino acids. Germline V gene sequence: CDR1 DFQATT, CDR2 SNEGSKA (reference sequence). V lost 5 bases and J lost 6, with 8 bases in between. CDR3 in DNA: TGCAGTGCTTCGGGTGGTCAGCCCCAGCATTTT. Its protein is CSASGGQPQHF.

The chain couples TRBV11-2 to TRBJ1-2; D is undetermined. The V end was cut by 6 bases, the J end by 4 bases, with 6 bases between. The CDR3 runs to 11 residues. Germline lookup yields CDR1 SGHAT and CDR2 FQNNGV. The CDR3 spells CASRRVYGYTF. The CDR3 DNA reads TGTGCCAGCAGGAGGGTCTATGGCTACACCTTC.

A few counts support this clone. CDR3 in DNA: TGTGCCAGCAGTAAACCGGGACAGGGGAATCAGCCCCAGCATTTT. It yields the protein CASSKPGQGNQPQHF. This chain joins TRBV21-1 and TRBJ1-5; the D segment call TRBD1 is taken from the table without a DNA check. TRBV21-1 is assigned pseudogene status. The CDR3 totals 15 residues.

This clone turned up a few times. The rearrangement uses TRBV13 and TRBJ1-2, with D uncertain. The V gene lost 5 bases and the J gene lost 1 base, with 17 bases spanning the gap. The CDR3 consists of 16 residues. Looked up from germline, CDR1 is PRHDT and CDR2 is FYEKMQ (reference sequence). The CDR3 here is CASSRRGTADNYGYTF. CDR3 nucleotides: TGTGCCAGCAGCCGCCGTGGAACAGCAGATAACTATGGCTACACCTTC.